Shown below are 26 T cell receptor beta chains from a single sample sequenced in a study of blood T cell repertoires in COVID-19. Repertoires were generated with immunoSEQ multiplex PCR, while TCRdb's copy carries only in-frame clones and drops some. The sample includes around 250,000 clones, roughly 88% seen only once; the top ten take approximately 2%. The material sequenced was PBMCs or T cells enriched from blood (not recorded which). The receptors here all came from a woman aged 45-59 years who had recovered from COVID-19.

This sequence joins TRBV3-1 (or the pseudogene TRBV3-2) and TRBJ2-5; 11 bases align to TRBD2. The CDR3 loop spans 16 amino acids. V lost 6 bases and J lost 1; bases outside the gene matches: 7. The germline CDR1 and CDR2 sequences are LGHDT and YNNKEL (reference sequence). The CDR3 DNA is TGTGCCAGCAGTCGAGGACTAGCGGGCAGCCAAGAGACCCAGTACTTC. Translated, it gives CASSRGLAGSQETQYF.

CDR3 sequence: CASSLAGTYEQYF. Written as DNA, the CDR3 is TGTGCCAGCAGTTTGGCAGGGACCTACGAGCAGTACTTC. The gene calls are TRBV28 and TRBJ2-7; tentatively, D is TRBD1 (5 bases). V gave up 3 bases and J gave up 2 bases, with 8 bases separating them. CDR3 size: 13 residues. The germline V gene encodes CDR1 MDHEN and CDR2 SYDVKM.

V and J are TRBV6-6 and TRBJ1-5, with D possibly matching TRBD1 (5 bases). V was cut by 6 bases and J by 0 bases, with 12 bases left in between. Germline V gives CDR1 MNHNY, CDR2 SVGAGI (reference sequence). The CDR3 covers 15 residues. This CDR3 is CASRRDSNSNQPQHF. The CDR3 DNA reads TGTGCCAGCAGACGTGACAGTAATAGCAATCAGCCCCAGCATTTT.

The chain employs TRBV4-1 and TRBJ2-2; tentatively, D is TRBD2 (6 bases). This CDR3 is built from 16 residues. Trimming pared 4 bases from V and 3 bases from J, leaving 15 bases between. Looked up from germline, CDR1 is MGHRA and CDR2 is YSYEKL. The CDR3 loop reads CASSPRPWRDTGELFF. As DNA, the CDR3 is TGCGCCAGCAGCCCTAGACCCTGGAGGGACACCGGGGAGCTGTTTTTT.

The gene calls are TRBV5-1 and TRBJ1-2, with 9 nucleotides matching TRBD1. Unmatched junction bases numbered 3, after V lost 2 bases and J lost 4 bases. Germline assignment: CDR1 SGHRS and CDR2 YFSETQ. The CDR3 covers 14 residues. CDR3 in amino acids: CASSLQGAIYGYTF. The CDR3 DNA follows: TGCGCCAGCAGCTTACAGGGGGCGATCTATGGCTACACCTTC.

V and J are TRBV4-1 and TRBJ1-1; D possibly corresponds to TRBD1 (6 bases). This CDR3 is built from 14 residues. Germline V gene data show CDR1 as MGHRA and CDR2 as YSYEKL. Trimming left V 2 bases short and J 4 bases short, with 11 bases between. The CDR3 region is CASSQTGIRTEAFF. DNA for the CDR3: TGCGCCAGCAGCCAAACAGGGATTCGCACTGAAGCTTTCTTT.

The rearrangement links TRBV28 to TRBJ2-7; TRBD2 matches 7 bases. J lost 3 bases, V lost 8 bases, and 16 bases had no gene match. Germline CDR1 reads MDHEN; CDR2 reads SYDVKM. The length of the CDR3 is 16 residues. The CDR3 loop reads CASLTTWSASGYEQYF. CDR3 bases: TGTGCCAGCCTTACCACCTGGAGCGCTAGCGGCTACGAGCAGTACTTC.

The chain couples TRBV2 to TRBJ2-3; no firm D call. The CDR3 loop spans 12 amino acids. Germline V gene sequence: CDR1 SNHLY, CDR2 FYNNEI. Trimming stripped 3 bases from V and 5 bases from J, with 6 bases between. CDR3 nucleotide sequence: TGTGCCAGCAGTGAGTCGGGAGATACGCAGTATTTT. Translated, it gives CASSESGDTQYF.

This clone was detected once. This chain links TRBV2 with TRBJ2-7, with 10 bases identical to TRBD2. The CDR3 sequence is 18 residues long. Germline CDR1 reads SNHLY; CDR2 reads FYNNEI. The V segment lost 2 bases and the J segment 2 bases; nucleotides outside the gene matches: 12. This CDR3 reads CASSEPWASGSITYEQYF. The CDR3 DNA is TGTGCCAGCAGTGAACCTTGGGCTAGCGGGAGCATCACCTACGAGCAGTACTTC. Full variable domain (outside the CDR3, taken from reference TRBV2 and TRBJ2-7): EPEVTQTPSHQVTQMGQEVILRCVPISNHLYFYWYRQILGQKVEFLVSFYNNEISEKSEIFDDQFSVERPDGSNFTLKIRSTKLEDSAMYFCASSEPWASGSITYEQYFGPGTRLTVT.

The sample holds a few counts of this clone. This chain uses TRBV2 with TRBJ2-1, with 10 positions matching TRBD2. V was clipped by 2 bases and J by 5 bases; unmatched bases: 12. CDR3 length: 18 amino acids. The V gene's germline CDR1 is SNHLY and CDR2 FYNNEI. CDR3 residues: CASSEWGLAGAGDNEQFF. CDR3 coding DNA: TGTGCCAGCAGTGAATGGGGTCTAGCGGGAGCGGGGGACAATGAGCAGTTCTTC. The variable domain in full, completed from reference TRBV2 and TRBJ2-1, reads EPEVTQTPSHQVTQMGQEVILRCVPISNHLYFYWYRQILGQKVEFLVSFYNNEISEKSEIFDDQFSVERPDGSNFTLKIRSTKLEDSAMYFCASSEWGLAGAGDNEQFFGPGTRLTVL.

J is TRBJ1-4 and V is TRBV28, with D unclear. V was trimmed by 7 bases and J by 7 bases, leaving 13 bases between them. Germline assignment: CDR1 MDHEN and CDR2 SYDVKM. The CDR3 length is 13 residues. CDR3 sequence: CASILREGEKLFF. The CDR3 DNA is TGTGCCAGCATCCTTCGCGAGGGTGAAAAACTGTTTTTT.

This chain links TRBV5-5 with TRBJ2-7; D is unclear. The V and J ends lost 4 bases and 4 bases respectively, with 12 bases between them. Germline V CDR1 and CDR2: SGHKS, YYEKEE (reference sequence). This CDR3 region has 13 residues. CDR3 residues: CASSLREVYEQYF. For the CDR3, the DNA is TGTGCCAGCAGCCTACGTGAGGTATACGAGCAGTACTTC.

The chain links TRBV2 to TRBJ2-6, with D perhaps matching TRBD2 (6 bases). Looked up from germline, CDR1 is SNHLY and CDR2 is FYNNEI. The CDR3 totals 14 residues. V shed 5 bases and J shed 4 bases, with 9 bases lying between them. The CDR3 protein is CASSPSAGANVLTF. As DNA, the CDR3 is TGTGCCAGCAGTCCTAGCGCCGGGGCCAACGTCCTGACTTTC.

The rearrangement links TRBV7-2 to TRBJ1-2; D is possibly TRBD1 (6 bases). The CDR3 is made up of 16 amino acids. CDR1 and CDR2 (germline): SGHTA, FQGNSA. With 1 base removed from V and 1 base from J, the gap between germline ends came to 13 bases. The CDR3 nucleotides are TGTGCCAGCAGCTTAGTCTCCCAGGGGTATAACTATGGCTACACCTTC. It encodes CASSLVSQGYNYGYTF.

The CDR3 DNA is TGTGCCAGCAGCCCCGGACTAGCGGGAGAGGCTGGGGCCAACGTCCTGACTTTC. Its protein product is CASSPGLAGEAGANVLTF. V is TRBV9 and J is TRBJ2-6; 13 bases are a match to TRBD2. The CDR3 contains 18 residues. The V segment lost 4 bases and the J segment 2 bases; nucleotides outside the gene matches: 6. The germline gives CDR1 SGDLS, CDR2 YYNGEE.

This clone was seen a handful of times. V and J are TRBV11-3 and TRBJ2-1; D is undetermined. The CDR3 runs to 11 residues. Deletions cut 5 bases from V and 4 bases from J, with 3 bases between. CDR1 SGHNT and CDR2 YENEEA come from the germline V gene. The CDR3 sequence: CASSAYNEQFF. Written as DNA, the CDR3 is TGTGCCAGCAGCGCGTACAATGAGCAGTTCTTC.

The chain uses TRBV19 and TRBJ1-1; TRBD1 matches 9 bases. CDR1 and CDR2 (germline): LNHDA, SQIVND (reference sequence). The CDR3 runs 15 residues. The trim removed 4 bases at V and 3 bases at J, leaving 6 bases unmatched. The CDR3 reads CASSTRTGEYTEAFF. Written as DNA, the CDR3 is TGTGCCAGTAGTACCCGGACAGGGGAGTACACTGAAGCTTTCTTT.

This clone has more than one count but fewer than ten. V is TRBV19 and J is TRBJ2-1; D is undetermined. The CDR3 sequence is 15 residues long. Trimming left V 4 bases short and J 0 bases short, with 10 bases between. From germline, CDR1 is LNHDA and CDR2 SQIVND (reference sequence). Written as DNA, the CDR3 is TGTGCCAGTAGTAGACTGCTTAGCTCCTACAATGAGCAGTTCTTC. This sequence encodes CASSRLLSSYNEQFF.

The chain uses TRBV2 and TRBJ1-2; D remains ambiguous. Deletions cut 8 bases from V and 8 bases from J, with 12 bases between. Germline V gene data show CDR1 as SNHLY and CDR2 as FYNNEI. The CDR3 has 11 amino acids. CDR3 region: CASGETTGYTF. In nucleotides, the CDR3 is TGTGCCAGCGGAGAAACTACGGGCTACACCTTC. The full variable domain, its missing parts supplied by reference TRBV2 and TRBJ1-2, is EPEVTQTPSHQVTQMGQEVILRCVPISNHLYFYWYRQILGQKVEFLVSFYNNEISEKSEIFDDQFSVERPDGSNFTLKIRSTKLEDSAMYFCASGETTGYTFGSGTRLTVV.

This chain joins TRBV5-8 and TRBJ2-1, with D maybe TRBD1 (5 bases). Germline loops: CDR1 SGHTS, CDR2 YDEGEE. CDR3 length: 13 residues. Trimming cost V 2 bases and J 3 bases, with 6 bases left between them. Here the CDR3 reads CASSFTGYNEQFF. In DNA form, the CDR3 reads TGTGCCAGCAGCTTCACAGGCTACAATGAGCAGTTCTTC.

CDR3 protein: CASSLELASNEQFF. As DNA, the CDR3 is TGCGCCAGCAGCTTGGAATTAGCGTCAAATGAGCAGTTCTTC. The chain joins TRBV5-1 to TRBJ2-1; D perhaps matches TRBD2 (5 bases). Per the germline V gene, CDR1 is SGHRS and CDR2 is YFSETQ. There are 14 residues in the CDR3. Trimming removed 0 bases from V and 7 bases from J, with 11 bases in between. The full variable domain, in which reference TRBV5-1 and TRBJ2-1 provide the parts outside the CDR3, is KAGVTQTPRYLIKTRGQQVTLSCSPISGHRSVSWYQQTPGQGLQFLFEYFSETQRNKGNFPGRFSGRQFSNSRSEMNVSTLELGDSALYLCASSLELASNEQFFGPGTRLTVL.

The table lists this clone with a few counts. The V and J genes are TRBV15 and TRBJ1-1; D is undetermined. CDR3 length equals 15 residues. Germline V gene lookup returns CDR1 LNHNV and CDR2 YYDKDF (reference sequence). V was pared by 0 bases and J by 0 bases, with 8 bases between. This CDR3 is CATSRDRNVNTEAFF. CDR3 bases: TGTGCCACCAGCAGAGACAGAAACGTGAACACTGAAGCTTTCTTT.

The rearrangement uses TRBV24-1 and TRBJ2-1; TRBD2 matches at 12 bases. The CDR3 covers 18 residues. V was clipped by 0 bases and J by 7 bases; unmatched bases: 9. Germline V gives CDR1 KGHDR, CDR2 SFDVKD. The CDR3 spells CATSDLKTGLAGRNEQFF. DNA for the CDR3: TGTGCCACCAGTGATTTGAAAACAGGACTAGCGGGAAGAAATGAGCAGTTCTTC.

The chain combines TRBV7-9 with TRBJ1-1; 8 positions match TRBD1. The CDR3 is 16 amino acids. The V segment lost 5 bases and the J segment 5 bases; nucleotides outside the gene matches: 13. Germline loops: CDR1 SEHNR, CDR2 FQNEAQ (reference sequence). The CDR3 here is CASSPDRARGRTEAFF. In nucleotides, the CDR3 is TGTGCCAGCAGCCCGGACAGGGCCCGGGGGAGAACTGAAGCTTTCTTT.

This clone appeared once. The rearrangement uses TRBV27 and TRBJ1-1; no reliable D call. The germline V gene encodes CDR1 MNHEY and CDR2 SMNVEV (reference sequence). With 2 bases removed from V and 2 bases from J, the gap between germline ends came to 6 bases. The CDR3 runs 13 residues. Here the CDR3 DNA reads TGTGCCAGCAGTTTAACACCCAACACTGAAGCTTTCTTT. Residues: CASSLTPNTEAFF.

The CDR3 sequence: CASSIGTGASTEAFF. As DNA, the CDR3 is TGCGCCAGCAGCATAGGGACAGGGGCCTCGACTGAAGCTTTCTTT. The rearrangement joins TRBV5-1 to TRBJ1-1; TRBD1 agrees at 10 bases. V lost 4 bases to trimming and J lost 5 bases; unmatched junction nucleotides: 8. The CDR3 totals 15 residues. Germline-derived CDR1 and CDR2 are SGHRS and YFSETQ.